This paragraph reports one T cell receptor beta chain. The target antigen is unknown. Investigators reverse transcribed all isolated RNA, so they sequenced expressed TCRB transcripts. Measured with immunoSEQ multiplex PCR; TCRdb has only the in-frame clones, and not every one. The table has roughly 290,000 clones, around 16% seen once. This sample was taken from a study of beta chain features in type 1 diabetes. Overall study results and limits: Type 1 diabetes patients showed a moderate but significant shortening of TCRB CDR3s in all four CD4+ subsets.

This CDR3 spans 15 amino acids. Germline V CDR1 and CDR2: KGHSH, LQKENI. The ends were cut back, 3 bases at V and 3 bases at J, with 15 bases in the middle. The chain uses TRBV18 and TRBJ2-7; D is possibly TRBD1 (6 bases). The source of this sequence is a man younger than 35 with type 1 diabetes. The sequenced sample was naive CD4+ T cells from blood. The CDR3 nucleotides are TGTGCCAGCTCACCCCCGGCGGCCAGGGGCTACGAGCAGTACTTC. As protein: CASSPPAARGYEQYF.